Given below is one T cell receptor (beta chain) in context. This clone's antigen is unknown. No much larger clone is present one base from it, and per-base qualities are unavailable. The sample comes from a study of T cell responses to AZD1222 COVID-19 vaccine (dated by TCRdb to the early 2020s). A note on the overall study: A total of just over 230 trial participants underwent TCR sequencing, of whom roughly 210 had received two doses of AZD1222 and around 25 had received two doses of the MenACWY control vaccine. Trial participants were enrolled by age into 18-55, 56-69 and 70-plus year subgroups, with approximately 150, 30 and 60 TCR-sequenced participants respectively. What the authors observed across the whole study: Because no day 14 peak-response samples were available, repertoires were characterized only after the peak T cell response. Nearly half of unique spike-specific TCRs reportedly recognized epitopes outside regions mutated in the B.1.351 and B.1.1.7 variants. In the small 56-69-year group, the increase in depth fell short of significance, most likely because of low power. The vaccine-associated CD4 TCRs covered the entire spike protein, and the dominant responses fell in regions 160-218 and 743-854. Most participants were white British and females outnumbered males, and the authors suggested that clonal diversity may have been underestimated. Conclusions about previously exposed vaccinees were limited because only six AZD1222 recipients were SARS-CoV-2 seropositive at baseline. Spike-specific TCR breadth and depth rose significantly after two AZD1222 doses compared with day 0 and with MenACWY recipients.

The CDR3 regions of human TCRbeta chains were analyzed by immunosequencing. Per the authors' processing: TCRs in the repertoires were compared against a reference library of SARS-CoV-2-specific TCRs that had been generated with the MIRA antigen-specificity platform. Breadth was defined as the fraction of unique TCRs that were SARS-CoV-2-associated. Depth was defined as the fraction of total T cells that were SARS-CoV-2-associated. Using the MIRA data, each spike-specific TCR was assigned both to the spike region to which the TCR was reactive and to a CD4 or CD8 class. Log10-transformed breadth and depth values were compared by one-way ANOVA with Sidak's multiple comparisons tests. The source is immuneACCESS, and TCRdb retained only in-frame sequences with V and J called. Part of the clones is not carried over; for the studies checked, unresolved V genes explain less than half of this, and the remainder is unexplained. The DNA was the basis for D and trimming; V, J and clone size are from that table. This sample holds roughly 100,000 clones; 90% to 95% were observed only once. The ten biggest clones cover roughly 8% of the sample.

The CDR3 has 15 amino acids, counting the end cysteine and phenylalanine. The entry retains the CDR3 DNA only, 45 bases that are in frame from base 1. The germline V gene supplies CDR1 SGHAT and CDR2 FQNNGV. Trimming costs V 0 bases and J 6 bases, and their ends lie 12 bases apart. The time point label corresponds to: about 28 days (+/-7) after the second vaccine dose. Because spike-specific TCR depth and breadth did not differ between the two schedules, AZD1222 recipients who got a second dose at roughly 4 weeks were pooled with those who got a second dose at roughly 12 weeks. Vaccinee samples came from UK trials COV001 and COV002, including a single-blind randomized controlled phase 2/3 trial of AZD1222 (ChAdOx1 nCoV-19) in healthy adults. Trial participant PBMC samples were collected at day 0 and day 28 after the second dose for TCRbeta chain sequencing.

The receptor comes from an adult who received the AZD1222 COVID-19 vaccine. The rearranged chain carries TRBV11-2 and TRBJ2-4; the D gene is possibly TRBD2, with 6 bases matching. Sequencing was performed on peripheral blood, taken 28 days after the second AZD1222 dose. The CDR3 reads as follows: CASSLDGGVGNIQYF. Here is the DNA: TGTGCCAGCAGCTTAGATGGAGGGGTCGGAAACATTCAGTACTTC.